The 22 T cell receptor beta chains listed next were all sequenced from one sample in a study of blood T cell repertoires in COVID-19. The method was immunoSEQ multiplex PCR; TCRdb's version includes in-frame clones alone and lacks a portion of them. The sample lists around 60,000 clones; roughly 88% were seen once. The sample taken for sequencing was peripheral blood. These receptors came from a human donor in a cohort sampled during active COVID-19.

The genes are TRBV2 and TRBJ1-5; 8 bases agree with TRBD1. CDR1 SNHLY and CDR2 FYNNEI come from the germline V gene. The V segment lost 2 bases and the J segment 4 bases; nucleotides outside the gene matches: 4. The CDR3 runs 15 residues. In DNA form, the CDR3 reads TGTGCCAGCAGTGAAAGGACAGGGTTTAATCAGCCCCAGCATTTT. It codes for CASSERTGFNQPQHF.

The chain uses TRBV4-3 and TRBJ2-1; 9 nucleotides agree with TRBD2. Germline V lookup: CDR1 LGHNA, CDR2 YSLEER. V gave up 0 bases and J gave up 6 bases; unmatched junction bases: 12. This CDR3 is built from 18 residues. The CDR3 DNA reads TGCGCCAGCAGCCAAGATTCCCCGTTTAGCGGGAGAGGCAATGAGCAGTTCTTC. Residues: CASSQDSPFSGRGNEQFF.

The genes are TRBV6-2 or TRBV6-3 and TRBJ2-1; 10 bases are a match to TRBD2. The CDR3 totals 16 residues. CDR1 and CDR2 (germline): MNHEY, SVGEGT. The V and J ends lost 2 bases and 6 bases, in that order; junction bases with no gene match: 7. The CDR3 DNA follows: TGTGCCAGCAGTTACCTCGAAGGACTAGCGGTCAATGAGCAGTTCTTC. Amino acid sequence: CASSYLEGLAVNEQFF.

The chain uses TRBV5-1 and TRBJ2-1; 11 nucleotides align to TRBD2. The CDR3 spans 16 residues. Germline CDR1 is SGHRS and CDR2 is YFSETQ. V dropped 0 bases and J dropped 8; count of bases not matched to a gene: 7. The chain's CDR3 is CASSLGVAGGLDEQFF. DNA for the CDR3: TGCGCCAGCAGCTTGGGTGTAGCGGGGGGGCTCGATGAGCAGTTCTTC.

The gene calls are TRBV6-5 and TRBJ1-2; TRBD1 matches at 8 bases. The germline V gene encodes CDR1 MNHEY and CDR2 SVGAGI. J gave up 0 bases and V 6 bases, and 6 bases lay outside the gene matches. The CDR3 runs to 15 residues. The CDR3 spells CASRPGQAANYGYTF. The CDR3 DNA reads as TGTGCCAGCAGACCGGGACAGGCGGCTAACTATGGCTACACCTTC.

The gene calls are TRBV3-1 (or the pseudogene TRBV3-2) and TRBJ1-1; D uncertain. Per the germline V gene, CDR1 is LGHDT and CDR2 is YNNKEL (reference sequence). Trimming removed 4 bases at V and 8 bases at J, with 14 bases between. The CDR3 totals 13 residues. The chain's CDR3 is CASSPQRGKEAFF. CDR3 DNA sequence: TGTGCCAGCAGCCCCCAAAGAGGAAAGGAAGCTTTCTTT.

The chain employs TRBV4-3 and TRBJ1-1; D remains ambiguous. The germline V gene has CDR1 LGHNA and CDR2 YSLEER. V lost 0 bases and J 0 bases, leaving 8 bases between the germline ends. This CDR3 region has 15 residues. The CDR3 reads CASSQDSYMNTEAFF. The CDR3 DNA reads TGCGCCAGCAGCCAAGACTCGTACATGAACACTGAAGCTTTCTTT.

CDR3 nucleotides: TGTGCCAGCAGTGAAAGTCTAGCGGGGGGACCTTCCTACAATGAGCAGTTCTTC. It specifies CASSESLAGGPSYNEQFF. The rearrangement uses TRBV6-4 and TRBJ2-1; 11 nucleotides match TRBD2. The trim removed 3 bases at V and 1 base at J, leaving 8 bases unmatched. CDR1 is MRHNA and CDR2 is SNTAGT in the germline V gene. The CDR3 extends over 18 amino acids.

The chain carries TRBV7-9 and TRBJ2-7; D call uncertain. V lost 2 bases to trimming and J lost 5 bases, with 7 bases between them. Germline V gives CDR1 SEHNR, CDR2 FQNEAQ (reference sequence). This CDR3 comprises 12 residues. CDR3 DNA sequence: TGTGCCAGCAGCTTACAGGTCCACGAGCAGTACTTC. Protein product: CASSLQVHEQYF.

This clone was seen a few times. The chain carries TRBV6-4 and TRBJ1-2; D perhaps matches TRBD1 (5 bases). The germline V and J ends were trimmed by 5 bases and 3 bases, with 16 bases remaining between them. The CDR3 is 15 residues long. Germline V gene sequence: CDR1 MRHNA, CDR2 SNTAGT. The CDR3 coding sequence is TGTGCCAGCAGTCCTACAGGATTCAGTGACTATGGCTACACCTTC. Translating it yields CASSPTGFSDYGYTF.

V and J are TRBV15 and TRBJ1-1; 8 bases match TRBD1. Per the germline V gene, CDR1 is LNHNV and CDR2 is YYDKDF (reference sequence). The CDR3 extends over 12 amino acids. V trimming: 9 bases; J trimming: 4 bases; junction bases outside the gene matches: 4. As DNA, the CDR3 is TGTGCCACTGGACAGGGAAGCACTGAAGCTTTCTTT. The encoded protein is CATGQGSTEAFF. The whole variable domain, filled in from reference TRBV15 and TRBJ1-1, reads DAMVIQNPRYQVTQFGKPVTLSCSQTLNHNVMYWYQQKSSQAPKLLFHYYDKDFNNEADTPDNFQSRRPNTSFCFLDIRSPGLGDTAMYLCATGQGSTEAFFGQGTRLTVV.

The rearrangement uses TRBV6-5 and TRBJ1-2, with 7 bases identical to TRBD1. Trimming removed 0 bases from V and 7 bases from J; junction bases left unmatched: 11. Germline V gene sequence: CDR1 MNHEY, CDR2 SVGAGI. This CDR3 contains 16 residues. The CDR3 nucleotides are TGTGCCAGCAGTTACTCGAAAAGGGGGCACCGGGGTGGCTACACCTTC. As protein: CASSYSKRGHRGGYTF.

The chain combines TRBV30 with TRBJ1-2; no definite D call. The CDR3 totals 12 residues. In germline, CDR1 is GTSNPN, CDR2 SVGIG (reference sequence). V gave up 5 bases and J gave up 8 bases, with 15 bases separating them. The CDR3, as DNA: TGTGCCTGGGACCTTTTGATTGGCGGCTACACCTTC. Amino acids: CAWDLLIGGYTF.

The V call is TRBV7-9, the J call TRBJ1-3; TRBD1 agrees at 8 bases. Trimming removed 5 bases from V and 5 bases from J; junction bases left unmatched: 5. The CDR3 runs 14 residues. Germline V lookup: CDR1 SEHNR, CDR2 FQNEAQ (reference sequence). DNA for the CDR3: TGTGCCAGCAGCCCGGGACAGGAAAGAAACACCATATATTTT. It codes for CASSPGQERNTIYF.

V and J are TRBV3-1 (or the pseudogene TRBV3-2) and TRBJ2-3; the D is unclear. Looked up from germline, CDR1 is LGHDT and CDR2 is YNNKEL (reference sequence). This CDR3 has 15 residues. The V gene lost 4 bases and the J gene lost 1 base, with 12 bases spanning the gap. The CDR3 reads CASSPVGRGTDTQYF. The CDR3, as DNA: TGTGCCAGCAGCCCCGTTGGCCGGGGCACAGATACGCAGTATTTT.

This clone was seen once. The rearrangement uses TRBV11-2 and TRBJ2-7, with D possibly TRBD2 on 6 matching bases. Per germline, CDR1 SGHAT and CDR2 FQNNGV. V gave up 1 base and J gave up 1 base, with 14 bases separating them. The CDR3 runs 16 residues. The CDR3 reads CASSLGPGLTSYEQYF. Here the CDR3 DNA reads TGTGCCAGCAGCTTAGGTCCGGGACTCACTTCCTACGAGCAGTACTTC.

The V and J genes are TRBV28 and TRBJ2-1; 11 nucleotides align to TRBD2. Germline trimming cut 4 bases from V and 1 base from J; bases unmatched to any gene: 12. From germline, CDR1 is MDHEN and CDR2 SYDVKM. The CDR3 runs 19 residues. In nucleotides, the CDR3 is TGTGCCAGCAGTTCTACTAGCGGGAGCTTCGGGAGGTCCTACAATGAGCAGTTCTTC. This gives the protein CASSSTSGSFGRSYNEQFF.

The CDR3 nucleotides read TGTGCCAGCAGTTACCAACTCTATGGCTACACCTTC. This gives the protein CASSYQLYGYTF. The V and J genes are TRBV6-2 or TRBV6-3 and TRBJ1-2; no firm D call. CDR1 and CDR2 from the germline V gene are MNHEY and SVGEGT. The CDR3 extends over 12 amino acids. The V gene lost 2 bases and the J gene lost 4 bases, with 5 bases spanning the gap.

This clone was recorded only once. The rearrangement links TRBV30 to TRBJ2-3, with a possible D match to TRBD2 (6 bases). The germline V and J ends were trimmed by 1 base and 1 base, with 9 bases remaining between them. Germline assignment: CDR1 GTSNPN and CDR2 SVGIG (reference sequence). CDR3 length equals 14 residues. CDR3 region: CAWSGGTGTDTQYF. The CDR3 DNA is TGTGCCTGGAGTGGTGGGACTGGCACAGATACGCAGTATTTT.

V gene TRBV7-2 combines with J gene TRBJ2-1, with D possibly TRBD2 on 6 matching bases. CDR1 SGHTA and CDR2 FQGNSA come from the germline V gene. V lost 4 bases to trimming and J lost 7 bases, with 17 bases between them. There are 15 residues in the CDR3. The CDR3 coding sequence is TGTGCCAGCAGCTCCGGACTACTATCTACAAATGAGCAGTTCTTC. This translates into CASSSGLLSTNEQFF.

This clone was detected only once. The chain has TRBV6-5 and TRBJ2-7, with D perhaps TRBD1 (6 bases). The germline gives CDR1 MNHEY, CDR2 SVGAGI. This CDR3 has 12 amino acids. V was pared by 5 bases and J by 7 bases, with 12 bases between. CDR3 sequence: CASSHRVGEQYF. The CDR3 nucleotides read TGTGCCAGCAGTCACAGGGTGGGAGAGCAGTACTTC.

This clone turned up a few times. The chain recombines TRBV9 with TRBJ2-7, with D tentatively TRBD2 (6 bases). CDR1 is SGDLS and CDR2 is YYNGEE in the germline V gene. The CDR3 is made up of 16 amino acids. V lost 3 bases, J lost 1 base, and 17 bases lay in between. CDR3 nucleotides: TGTGCCAGCAGCGAAAGGAGCGGGTCGCCGTCCTACGAGCAGTACTTC. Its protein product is CASSERSGSPSYEQYF.